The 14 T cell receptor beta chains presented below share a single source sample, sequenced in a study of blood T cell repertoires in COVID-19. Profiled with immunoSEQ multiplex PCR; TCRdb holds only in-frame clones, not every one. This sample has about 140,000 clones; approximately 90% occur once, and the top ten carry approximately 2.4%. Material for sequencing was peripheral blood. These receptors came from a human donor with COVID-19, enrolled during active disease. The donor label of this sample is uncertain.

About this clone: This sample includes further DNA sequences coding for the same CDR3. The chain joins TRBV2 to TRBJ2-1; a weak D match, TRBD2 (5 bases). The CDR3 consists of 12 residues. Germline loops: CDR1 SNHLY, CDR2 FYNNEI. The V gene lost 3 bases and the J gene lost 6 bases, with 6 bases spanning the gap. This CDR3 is CASSDRGNEQFF. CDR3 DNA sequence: TGTGCCAGCAGTGACCGGGGCAATGAGCAGTTCTTC.

CDR3 sequence: CASSRDGYGYTF. The CDR3 nucleotides are TGTGCCAGCAGTCGGGATGGCTATGGCTACACCTTC. J is TRBJ1-2 and V is TRBV12-3 or TRBV12-4; no firm D call. V lost 5 bases, J lost 4 bases, and 8 bases lay in between. The CDR3 sequence is 12 residues long.

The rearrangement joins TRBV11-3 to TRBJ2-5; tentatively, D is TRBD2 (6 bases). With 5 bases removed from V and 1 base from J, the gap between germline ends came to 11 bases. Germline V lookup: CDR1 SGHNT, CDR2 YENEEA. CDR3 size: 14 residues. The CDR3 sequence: CASSATGVQETQYF. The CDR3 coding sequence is TGTGCCAGCAGCGCCACGGGGGTCCAAGAGACCCAGTACTTC.

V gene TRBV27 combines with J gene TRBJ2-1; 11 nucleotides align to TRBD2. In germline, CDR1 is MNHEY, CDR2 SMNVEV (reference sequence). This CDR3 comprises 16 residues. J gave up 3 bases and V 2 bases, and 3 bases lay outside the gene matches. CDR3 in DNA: TGTGCCAGCAGTTTAAATCTAGCGGGAGGCTACAATGAGCAGTTCTTC. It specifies CASSLNLAGGYNEQFF.

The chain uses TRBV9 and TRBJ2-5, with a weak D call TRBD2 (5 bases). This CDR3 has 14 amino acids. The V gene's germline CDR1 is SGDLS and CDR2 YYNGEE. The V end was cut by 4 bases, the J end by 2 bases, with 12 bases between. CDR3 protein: CASSNPPGQETQYF. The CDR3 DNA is TGTGCCAGCAGCAACCCCCCGGGGCAAGAGACCCAGTACTTC. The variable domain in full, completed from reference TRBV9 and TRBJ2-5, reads DSGVTQTPKHLITATGQRVTLRCSPRSGDLSVYWYQQSLDQGLQFLIQYYNGEERAKGNILERFSAQQFPDLHSELNLSSLELGDSALYFCASSNPPGQETQYFGPGTRLLVL.

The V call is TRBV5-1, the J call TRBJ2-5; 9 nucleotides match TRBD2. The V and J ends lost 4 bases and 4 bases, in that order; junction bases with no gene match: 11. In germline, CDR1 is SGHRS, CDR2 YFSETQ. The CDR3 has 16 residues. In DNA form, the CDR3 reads TGCGCCAGCAGCGACCTGGGGACTAGCCGGGCAGAGACCCAGTACTTC. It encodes CASSDLGTSRAETQYF.

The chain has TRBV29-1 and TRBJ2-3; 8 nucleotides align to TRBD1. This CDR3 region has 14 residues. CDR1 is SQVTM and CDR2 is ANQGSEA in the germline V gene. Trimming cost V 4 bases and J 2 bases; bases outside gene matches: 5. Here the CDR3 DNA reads TGCAGCGTTGCCTCCAGGGGGCCCACAGATACGCAGTATTTT. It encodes CSVASRGPTDTQYF.

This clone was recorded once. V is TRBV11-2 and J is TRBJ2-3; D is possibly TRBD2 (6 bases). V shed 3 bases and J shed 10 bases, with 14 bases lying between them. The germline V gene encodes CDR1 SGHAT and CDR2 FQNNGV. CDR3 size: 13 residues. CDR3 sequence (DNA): TGTGCCAGCAGCTTGAGGGTAAGGGAGGCGCAGTATTTT. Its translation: CASSLRVREAQYF.

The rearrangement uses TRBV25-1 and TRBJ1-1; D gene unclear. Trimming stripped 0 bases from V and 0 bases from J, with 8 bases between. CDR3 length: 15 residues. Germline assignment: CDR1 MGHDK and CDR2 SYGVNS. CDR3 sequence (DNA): TGTGCCAGCAGTGAATACGGTGGTGTGAACACTGAAGCTTTCTTT. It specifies CASSEYGGVNTEAFF.

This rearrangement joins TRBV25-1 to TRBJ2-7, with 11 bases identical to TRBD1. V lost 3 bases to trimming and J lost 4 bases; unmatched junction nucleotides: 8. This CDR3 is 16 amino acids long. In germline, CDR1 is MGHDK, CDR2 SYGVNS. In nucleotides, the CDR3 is TGTGCCAGCAGTGACCGTCCCGGACAGGGGGCATACGAGCAGTACTTC. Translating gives CASSDRPGQGAYEQYF.

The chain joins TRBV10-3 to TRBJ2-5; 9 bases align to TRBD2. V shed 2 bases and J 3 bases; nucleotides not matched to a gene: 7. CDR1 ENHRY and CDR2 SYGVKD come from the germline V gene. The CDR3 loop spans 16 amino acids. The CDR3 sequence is CAISEAPGGREETQYF. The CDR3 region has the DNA TGTGCCATCAGTGAGGCCCCCGGCGGGAGGGAAGAGACCCAGTACTTC.

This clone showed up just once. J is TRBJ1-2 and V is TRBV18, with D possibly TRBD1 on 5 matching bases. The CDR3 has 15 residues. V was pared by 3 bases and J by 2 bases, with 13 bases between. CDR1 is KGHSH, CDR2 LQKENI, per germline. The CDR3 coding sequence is TGTGCCAGCTCACCGGTCACAGGCTTAAACTATGGCTACACCTTC. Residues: CASSPVTGLNYGYTF.

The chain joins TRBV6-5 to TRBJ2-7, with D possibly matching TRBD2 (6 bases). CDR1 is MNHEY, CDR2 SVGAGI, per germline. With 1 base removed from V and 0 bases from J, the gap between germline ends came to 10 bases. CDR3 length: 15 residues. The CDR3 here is CASSYFSGGSYEQYF. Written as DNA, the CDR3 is TGTGCCAGCAGTTACTTCTCCGGGGGCTCCTACGAGCAGTACTTC.

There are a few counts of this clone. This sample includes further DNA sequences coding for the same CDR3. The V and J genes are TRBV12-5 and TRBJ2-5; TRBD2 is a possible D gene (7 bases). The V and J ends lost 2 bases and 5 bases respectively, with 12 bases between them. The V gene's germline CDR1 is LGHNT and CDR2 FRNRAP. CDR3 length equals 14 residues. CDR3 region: CASGLTGGLETQYF. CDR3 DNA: TGTGCTAGTGGTTTGACGGGGGGCTTGGAGACCCAGTACTTC.